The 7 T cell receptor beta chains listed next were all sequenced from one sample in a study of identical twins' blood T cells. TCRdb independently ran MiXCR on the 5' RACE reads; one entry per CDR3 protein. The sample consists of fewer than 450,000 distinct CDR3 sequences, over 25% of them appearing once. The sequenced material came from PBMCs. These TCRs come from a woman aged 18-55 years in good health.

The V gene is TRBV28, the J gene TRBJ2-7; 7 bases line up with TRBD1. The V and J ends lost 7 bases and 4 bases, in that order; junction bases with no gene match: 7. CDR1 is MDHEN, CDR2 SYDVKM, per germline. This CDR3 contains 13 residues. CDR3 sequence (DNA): TGTGCCAGCATCCCAGGGGGAGCATACGAGCAGTACTTC. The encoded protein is CASIPGGAYEQYF.

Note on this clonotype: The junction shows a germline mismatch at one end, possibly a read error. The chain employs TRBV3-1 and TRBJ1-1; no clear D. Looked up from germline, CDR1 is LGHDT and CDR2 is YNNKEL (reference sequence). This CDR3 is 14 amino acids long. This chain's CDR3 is CASSQESGFSEASF. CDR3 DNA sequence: TGTGCCAGCAGCCAAGAATCCGGGTTCAGTGAAGCTTCCTTT.

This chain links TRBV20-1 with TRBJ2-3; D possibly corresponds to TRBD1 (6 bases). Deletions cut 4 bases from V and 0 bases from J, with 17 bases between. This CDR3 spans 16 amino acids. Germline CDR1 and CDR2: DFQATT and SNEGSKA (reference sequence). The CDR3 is CSATHSGQYSTDTQYF. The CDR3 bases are TGCAGTGCTACCCACTCCGGACAGTATAGCACAGATACGCAGTATTTT.

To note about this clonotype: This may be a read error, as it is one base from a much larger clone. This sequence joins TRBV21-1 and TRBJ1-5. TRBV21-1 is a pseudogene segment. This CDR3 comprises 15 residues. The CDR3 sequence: CASRDAGESNQPQHF. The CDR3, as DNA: TGTGCCAGCAGGGACGCGGGAGAGAGTAATCAGCCCCAGCATTTT.

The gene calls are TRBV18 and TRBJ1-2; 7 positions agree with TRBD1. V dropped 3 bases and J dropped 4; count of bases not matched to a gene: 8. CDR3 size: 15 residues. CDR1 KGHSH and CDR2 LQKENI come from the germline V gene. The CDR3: CASSPETQGIYGYTF. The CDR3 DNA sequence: TGTGCCAGCTCACCCGAGACACAGGGGATCTATGGCTACACCTTC.

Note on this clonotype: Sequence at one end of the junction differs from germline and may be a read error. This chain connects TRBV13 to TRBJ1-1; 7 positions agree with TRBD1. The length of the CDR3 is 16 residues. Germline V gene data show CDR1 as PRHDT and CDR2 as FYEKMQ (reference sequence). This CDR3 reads CASGLVRGWSNTEAFF. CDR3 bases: TGTGCCAGCGGCTTAGTCAGGGGGTGGTCGAACACTGAAGCTTTCTTT.

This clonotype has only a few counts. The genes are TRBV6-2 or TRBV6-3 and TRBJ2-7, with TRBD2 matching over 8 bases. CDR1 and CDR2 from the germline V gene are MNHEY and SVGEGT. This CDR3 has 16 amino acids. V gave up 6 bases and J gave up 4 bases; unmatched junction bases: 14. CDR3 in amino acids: CASRDPGLGKGYEQYF. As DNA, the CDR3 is TGTGCCAGCAGAGACCCGGGACTAGGGAAAGGATACGAGCAGTACTTC.